The entry that follows covers one TCR beta chain sequence. What it binds is not known. The data originate from a study of T cell responses to AZD1222 COVID-19 vaccine. In the study overall: Pooling of second doses given at about 4 or about 12 weeks was done. Study-wide findings and caveats: White British ancestry dominated among donors, who included more females, and clonal diversity was possibly underestimated. Every sample of the repertoires postdated the peak T cell response. Among those given AZD1222, only 6 or 7 were seropositive at baseline.

The assay was immunoSEQ multiplex PCR, and TCRdb's table has in-frame clones only and misses some. The profile shows tens of thousands of clones, over 85% of them singletons. CDR3 length: 14 amino acids. V was pared by 1 base and J by 8 bases, with 15 bases between. Germline V gene data show CDR1 as GTSNPN and CDR2 as SVGIG (reference sequence). The receptor was derived from an adult in good health. Material: peripheral blood, obtained on day 0 of AZD1222 vaccination. V gene TRBV30 combines with J gene TRBJ2-1; maybe TRBD2 (5 bases). In DNA, the CDR3 is TGTGCCTGGAGTGGTTGGCGGGTTTGGGATGAGCAGTTCTTC. Its protein is CAWSGWRVWDEQFF. The variable domain in full, completed from reference TRBV30 and TRBJ2-1, reads SQTIHQWPATLVQPVGSPLSLECTVEGTSNPNLYWYRQAAGRGLQLLFYSVGIGQISSEVPQNLSASRPQDRQFILSSKKLLLSDSGFYLCAWSGWRVWDEQFFGPGTRLTVL.